The clone carrying this TCR beta chain was counted ten times or more. Its antigen is unidentified. This sample is drawn from a study of T cell repertoires in cytomegalovirus infection. On the study more broadly: It can be stated that public TCR beta signatures indicated CMV infection as well as a matching HLA type.

MiXCR, applied by TCRdb to the reads, yields one record per CDR3 protein. This sample has hundreds of thousands of distinct CDR3 sequences, with roughly 24% found just once. V was pared by 0 bases and J by 4 bases, with 6 bases between. The CDR3 extends over 12 amino acids. Germline values: CDR1 DFQATT, CDR2 SNEGSKA (reference sequence). General study results and limits: Identification of carriers of CMV plus the relevant HLA was achieved through cumulative public TCR beta family frequency. The response measured ex vivo was dominated by TCR beta clonotypes (HLA-C-restricted and CMV-specific).

The origin of this receptor is a human donor in good health (CMV status not recorded). Some clones in this sample may be carry-over from other donors' samples. Sequencing was carried out using CD8+ T cells from PBMCs. This chain uses TRBV20-1 with TRBJ2-5; D is unclear. CDR3 loop: CSARESGETQYF. CDR3 DNA sequence: TGCAGTGCTAGAGAATCCGGAGAGACCCAGTACTTC.